The 19 T cell receptor beta chains in this list originate from one sample, sequenced in a study of T cell repertoires in cytomegalovirus infection. Antigen specificity for these receptors is unknown. TCRdb fed the reads into MiXCR, producing one record per CDR3 protein. The data hold about 890,000 distinct CDR3 sequences, with around 30% observed a single time. The sample consisted of cultured CD8+ T cells from PBMCs, taken from culture after CMV antigen stimulation. The source is a human donor in good health (CMV status not recorded). Some clones in this sample may be carry-over from other donors' samples.

The gene calls are TRBV5-6 and TRBJ2-3; 7 bases fit TRBD1. CDR3 length: 15 amino acids. V lost 5 bases to trimming and J lost 0 bases; unmatched junction nucleotides: 6. Germline V gene sequence: CDR1 SGHDT, CDR2 YYEEEE. The CDR3 is CASRPGTASTDTQYF. DNA of the CDR3: TGTGCCAGCAGACCCGGGACAGCTAGCACAGATACGCAGTATTTT.

This clonotype was observed a handful of times. The rearrangement joins TRBV12-3 or TRBV12-4 to TRBJ2-7; perhaps TRBD2 as D (5 bases). This CDR3 has 13 residues. Trimming shortened V by 5 bases and J by 2 bases, and 10 bases separated the two germline ends. The CDR3 protein is CASSPYGAYEQYF. CDR3 DNA: TGTGCCAGCAGTCCCTACGGGGCCTACGAGCAGTACTTC.

This clonotype was counted between two and nine times. The chain combines TRBV4-1 with TRBJ1-2, with D hard to call. The length of the CDR3 is 14 residues. CDR1 is MGHRA, CDR2 YSYEKL, per germline. The V and J ends lost 0 bases and 3 bases respectively, with 8 bases between them. For the CDR3, the DNA is TGCGCCAGCAGCCAAGATGGGGTGGACTATGGCTACACCTTC. As protein: CASSQDGVDYGYTF.

The chain links TRBV28 to TRBJ2-2; D uncertain. With 2 bases removed from V and 0 bases from J, the gap between germline ends came to 10 bases. The CDR3 is made up of 16 amino acids. The V gene's germline CDR1 is MDHEN and CDR2 SYDVKM. The CDR3 loop is CASSLRLQANTGELFF. DNA of the CDR3: TGTGCCAGCAGTTTAAGGCTCCAGGCGAACACCGGGGAGCTGTTTTTT. Based on the CDR3 plus reference TRBV28 and TRBJ2-2, the full variable domain is DVKVTQSSRYLVKRTGEKVFLECVQDMDHENMFWYRQDPGLGLRLIYFSYDVKMKEKGDIPEGYSVSREKKERFSLILESASTNQTSMYLCASSLRLQANTGELFFGEGSRLTVL.

The chain uses TRBV28 and TRBJ2-3; tentatively, D is TRBD2 (6 bases). Trimming took 5 bases from V and 0 from J, leaving 24 bases between them. The CDR3 sequence is 19 residues long. Per germline, CDR1 MDHEN and CDR2 SYDVKM. CDR3 nucleotide sequence: TGTGCCAGCAGTCCCTTAATGTTAGGTCCAGGGACTAGCACAGATACGCAGTATTTT. This gives the protein CASSPLMLGPGTSTDTQYF.

The rearrangement links TRBV7-9 to TRBJ1-2, with 8 positions matching TRBD1. Germline CDR1 is SEHNR and CDR2 is FQNEAQ (reference sequence). V gave up 7 bases and J gave up 6 bases; unmatched junction bases: 7. CDR3 length: 13 amino acids. The CDR3 reads CASIKSGQDGYTF. The CDR3 DNA reads as TGTGCCAGCATCAAATCGGGACAGGATGGCTACACCTTC. Supplemented by reference TRBV7-9 and TRBJ1-2, the full variable domain reads DTGVSQNPRHKITKRGQNVTFRCDPISEHNRLYWYRQTLGQGPEFLTYFQNEAQLEKSRLLSDRFSAERPKGSFSTLEIQRTEQGDSAMYLCASIKSGQDGYTFGSGTRLTVV.

This clonotype was detected many times. CDR3 nucleotide sequence: TGTGCCAGCAGGGGGACGTACGACAGGGGACGGGGCACTGAAGCTTTCTTT. Translated, it gives CASRGTYDRGRGTEAFF. The rearrangement links TRBV28 to TRBJ1-1; TRBD1 matches at 8 bases. The CDR3 has 17 residues. The germline gives CDR1 MDHEN, CDR2 SYDVKM. Trimming cost V 6 bases and J 4 bases; bases outside gene matches: 16.

This clonotype appeared many times. V is TRBV12-3 or TRBV12-4 and J is TRBJ1-1; TRBD1 might be the D (6 bases). The CDR3 is 15 amino acids. Trimming left V 6 bases short and J 0 bases short, with 14 bases between. CDR3 protein: CASSRRGGLNTEAFF. The CDR3 nucleotides are TGTGCCAGCAGCCGGAGGGGGGGGTTGAACACTGAAGCTTTCTTT.

The rearrangement joins TRBV19 to TRBJ1-1; 9 positions agree with TRBD1. Germline loops: CDR1 LNHDA, CDR2 SQIVND (reference sequence). Losses at the gene ends were 8 bases for V and 6 bases for J; bases not matched to a gene: 4. CDR3 length: 12 residues. CDR3 amino acids: CASGQGLAEAFF. In nucleotides, the CDR3 is TGTGCCAGTGGACAGGGGTTGGCTGAAGCTTTCTTT.

The CDR3 sequence is CASSRTKKTGELFF. In DNA form, the CDR3 reads TGTGCCAGCAGCCGGACAAAAAAAACCGGGGAGCTGTTTTTT. The rearrangement joins TRBV7-9 to TRBJ2-2, with D perhaps matching TRBD1 (5 bases). The CDR3 runs to 14 residues. The V and J ends lost 5 bases and 5 bases respectively, with 12 bases between them. CDR1 and CDR2 (germline): SEHNR, FQNEAQ (reference sequence). Filled out from reference TRBV7-9 and TRBJ2-2, the complete variable domain reads DTGVSQNPRHKITKRGQNVTFRCDPISEHNRLYWYRQTLGQGPEFLTYFQNEAQLEKSRLLSDRFSAERPKGSFSTLEIQRTEQGDSAMYLCASSRTKKTGELFFGEGSRLTVL.

This clonotype appeared a single time. This chain connects TRBV20-1 to TRBJ1-4; D might be TRBD1 (5 bases). The CDR3 is 12 residues long. Germline V gene sequence: CDR1 DFQATT, CDR2 SNEGSKA (reference sequence). Trimming left V 7 bases short and J 6 bases short, with 12 bases between. Here the CDR3 DNA reads TGCAGTGGCGGGACGGGAGATGAAAAACTGTTTTTT. Translation: CSGGTGDEKLFF.

The chain couples TRBV7-6 to TRBJ2-5; D perhaps matches TRBD2 (5 bases). The CDR3 extends over 14 amino acids. V lost 3 bases and J lost 3, with 11 bases in between. Germline V gene sequence: CDR1 SGHVS, CDR2 FNYEAQ. The CDR3, as DNA: TGTGCCAGCAGCTTTTTACTAGGAAAAGAGACCCAGTACTTC. Residues: CASSFLLGKETQYF.

This clonotype was observed a few times. V is TRBV5-4 and J is TRBJ1-3; 7 nucleotides agree with TRBD1. Germline trimming cut 2 bases from V and 2 bases from J; bases unmatched to any gene: 4. This CDR3 is 15 amino acids long. Germline CDR1 SGHNT, CDR2 YYREEE (reference sequence). CDR3 coding DNA: TGTGCCAGCAGCTTACAGGGGTTCGCTGGAAACACCATATATTTT. It codes for CASSLQGFAGNTIYF.

The chain couples TRBV14 to TRBJ1-2; no clear D gene. CDR1 is SGHDN and CDR2 is FVKESK in the germline V gene. The CDR3 consists of 13 residues. V lost 1 base, J lost 4 bases, and 7 bases lay in between. CDR3 loop: CASSQGTTYGYTF. Here the CDR3 DNA reads TGTGCCAGCAGCCAAGGGACGACCTATGGCTACACCTTC.

This clonotype was seen only a few times. The chain links TRBV5-4 to TRBJ1-1; D is perhaps TRBD1 (6 bases). There are 15 residues in the CDR3. Germline-derived CDR1 and CDR2 are SGHNT and YYREEE (reference sequence). V was pared by 0 bases and J by 3 bases, with 12 bases between. DNA of the CDR3: TGTGCCAGCAGCTTGGAGGGCAGGGGTTACACTGAAGCTTTCTTT. Amino acids: CASSLEGRGYTEAFF.

The chain has TRBV19 and TRBJ2-1; possible D gene TRBD2, 5 bases. The CDR3 is 15 residues long. The ends were cut back, 3 bases at V and 4 bases at J, with 13 bases in the middle. Germline V gene data show CDR1 as LNHDA and CDR2 as SQIVND (reference sequence). The CDR3 coding sequence is TGTGCCAGTAGTATTCTTTCCGGGGTATACAATGAGCAGTTCTTC. This codes for CASSILSGVYNEQFF.

This clonotype was counted between two and nine times. The chain combines TRBV20-1 with TRBJ1-2; TRBD1 might be the D (6 bases). This CDR3 has 16 amino acids. V lost 0 bases, J lost 2 bases, and 16 bases lay in between. The V gene's germline CDR1 is DFQATT and CDR2 SNEGSKA (reference sequence). CDR3 loop: CSARDVGAHPNYGYTF. For the CDR3, the DNA is TGCAGTGCTAGAGACGTGGGGGCCCACCCCAACTATGGCTACACCTTC.

This clonotype was seen many times. The V call is TRBV6-5, the J call TRBJ1-6; no clear D gene. V was clipped by 0 bases and J by 7 bases, with 10 bases between them. This CDR3 spans 15 amino acids. CDR1 is MNHEY, CDR2 SVGAGI, per germline. The CDR3: CASSYSRVGNSPLHF. The CDR3, as DNA: TGTGCCAGCAGTTACTCGAGGGTAGGGAATTCACCCCTCCACTTT.

This clonotype was observed a few times. The chain has TRBV5-1 and TRBJ2-2; no clear D gene. Looked up from germline, CDR1 is SGHRS and CDR2 is YFSETQ. V was cut by 4 bases and J by 5 bases, with 15 bases left in between. This CDR3 has 15 residues. The CDR3 sequence is CASSQTFLGTGELFF. The CDR3 DNA sequence: TGCGCCAGCAGCCAGACATTCCTGGGGACCGGGGAGCTGTTTTTT.